This T cell receptor (beta chain) stems from a study of Graves' ophthalmopathy and Graves' hyperthyroidism. As regards this clonotype: Its specificity is not known.

Hyperthyroidism patients had new diagnoses, durations under 2 months, and ages of 18 to 65. Each diagnosis was determined on the basis of clinical symptoms, serum thyroxine, TRAb, thyroid ultrasound and orbital computed tomography. The ends lost 1 base at V and 4 bases at J; junction bases unmatched: 9. The CDR3 contains 16 residues. Study conclusions and caveats: The model achieved roughly 66% sensitivity and less than 85% specificity for ophthalmopathy progression. A 13-signature model separated ophthalmopathy from stable hyperthyroidism, reaching 87.88% sensitivity and less than 83% specificity cross-validated.

The authors amplified TCR beta CDR3 regions, and they did so from RNA transcripts for repertoire sequencing. The authors performed first-round RT-PCR with HTBI primers and then a second-round multiplex PCR. One entry per CDR3 protein, called by TCRdb with MiXCR from the multiplex PCR reads. The repertoire consists of over a million distinct CDR3 sequences, with about two fifths occurring once and the leading ten covering roughly 11%. This clonotype originated in an adult man with Graves' hyperthyroidism. V is TRBV12-3 or TRBV12-4 and J is TRBJ2-7; TRBD2 matches 8 bases. Sequenced sample: peripheral blood or thyroid tissue (not recorded which). CDR3 residues: CASSLGSGGALYEQYF. The CDR3 DNA reads TGTGCCAGCAGTTTAGGGAGCGGGGGAGCCCTATACGAGCAGTACTTC.